These 13 T cell receptor beta chains were sequenced from one sample in a study of cytomegalovirus exposure and HLA in healthy donors (TCRdb year 2017). Receptor amplification or capture employed the immunoSEQ multiplex PCR assay. Imported from immuneACCESS, the table was reduced by TCRdb to in-frame sequences with V and J called. These copies leave out some clones; in studies compared against another copy, an unresolved V gene accounts for under half, and the cause of the remainder is not known. The sample table lists approximately 88,000 clones, roughly 80% of them with a count of one. Clones ranked in the top ten supply 9% to 13% of the sample. The material sequenced was PBMCs. The source is a woman aged 18 to 35 in good health and CMV-seropositive.

The chain links TRBV5-4 to TRBJ1-2, with TRBD1 matching over 7 bases. V shed 4 bases and J 5 bases; nucleotides not matched to a gene: 8. Germline assignment: CDR1 SGHNT and CDR2 YYREEE (reference sequence). The CDR3 spans 14 residues. CDR3 sequence (DNA): TGTGCCAGCAGCGCCCCGAGGGGGCTGTATGGCTACACCTTC. Translation gives CASSAPRGLYGYTF.

The rearrangement uses TRBV27 and TRBJ2-7, with TRBD1 as a possible D gene (6 bases). CDR3 length: 13 residues. Per the germline V gene, CDR1 is MNHEY and CDR2 is SMNVEV (reference sequence). V lost 6 bases and J lost 5, with 14 bases in between. For the CDR3, the DNA is TGTGCCAGCAGCCCGACAGGTAACCACGAGCAGTACTTC. Amino acid sequence: CASSPTGNHEQYF.

The rearrangement links TRBV5-1 to TRBJ2-1, with 11 bases aligning to TRBD2. The J segment lost 0 bases and the V segment lost 2 bases, leaving 1 base of the junction unmatched. The CDR3 extends over 16 amino acids. Germline V gene data show CDR1 as SGHRS and CDR2 as YFSETQ. CDR3 nucleotide sequence: TGCGCCAGCAGCTTCACTAGCGGGAGCTCCTACAATGAGCAGTTCTTC. Encoded protein: CASSFTSGSSYNEQFF.

The genes are TRBV27 and TRBJ1-4; 9 positions agree with TRBD1. Trimming cost V 6 bases and J 5 bases; bases outside gene matches: 7. The CDR3 has 15 amino acids. In germline, CDR1 is MNHEY, CDR2 SMNVEV (reference sequence). CDR3 sequence: CASSLYGTGNEKLFF. CDR3 bases: TGTGCCAGCAGCCTTTACGGGACAGGGAATGAAAAACTGTTTTTT.

The table lists this clone with a few counts. DNA for the CDR3: TGTGCCAGCTCACCCCCGGGGGGACCTGAGGCCAACGTCCTGACTTTC. Its protein product is CASSPPGGPEANVLTF. The rearrangement links TRBV18 to TRBJ2-6; TRBD2 matches 7 bases. V trimming: 3 bases; J trimming: 6 bases; junction bases outside the gene matches: 8. The germline V gene encodes CDR1 KGHSH and CDR2 LQKENI. The CDR3 totals 16 residues.

This clone was found a few times. V and J are TRBV28 and TRBJ1-2, with D possibly matching TRBD1 (6 bases). There are 15 residues in the CDR3. V lost 6 bases and J lost 4, with 18 bases in between. The germline gives CDR1 MDHEN, CDR2 SYDVKM. CDR3: CASSLTTGTGYGYTF. The CDR3, as DNA: TGTGCCAGCAGCCTAACCACAGGGACCGGCTATGGCTACACCTTC.

In this sample, this clone turned up once. The chain is built from TRBV25-1 and TRBJ1-6; maybe TRBD1 (6 bases). Germline CDR1 is MGHDK and CDR2 is SYGVNS. V shed 4 bases and J shed 0 bases, with 10 bases lying between them. There are 16 residues in the CDR3. The CDR3 nucleotides are TGTGCCAGCAGTGTCAGGGGAAGCTCCTATAATTCACCCCTCCACTTT. Translated: CASSVRGSSYNSPLHF. The whole variable domain, remainder taken from reference TRBV25-1 and TRBJ1-6, is EADIYQTPRYLVIGTGKKITLECSQTMGHDKMYWYQQDPGMELHLIHYSYGVNSTEKGDLSSESTVSRIRTEHFPLTLESARPSHTSQYLCASSVRGSSYNSPLHFGNGTRLTVT.

The chain joins TRBV5-8 to TRBJ1-5, with D perhaps matching TRBD1 (5 bases). Germline CDR1 reads SGHTS; CDR2 reads YDEGEE. This CDR3 contains 15 residues. V lost 4 bases to trimming and J lost 5 bases, with 16 bases between them. Here the CDR3 DNA reads TGTGCCAGCAGCGGGATCCCAGGGTCAGATCAGCCCCAGCATTTT. Translation: CASSGIPGSDQPQHF.

The CDR3 sequence is CAWGDRRSTGELFF. The CDR3 nucleotides read TGTGCCTGGGGGGACAGAAGAAGCACCGGGGAGCTGTTTTTT. The chain couples TRBV30 to TRBJ2-2, with 7 bases aligning to TRBD1. CDR3 length equals 14 residues. J gave up 4 bases and V 5 bases, and 7 bases lay outside the gene matches. Germline CDR1 GTSNPN, CDR2 SVGIG (reference sequence). Full variable domain (missing parts from reference TRBV30 and TRBJ2-2): SQTIHQWPATLVQPVGSPLSLECTVEGTSNPNLYWYRQAAGRGLQLLFYSVGIGQISSEVPQNLSASRPQDRQFILSSKKLLLSDSGFYLCAWGDRRSTGELFFGEGSRLTVL.

This clone was recorded a few times. The gene calls are TRBV28 and TRBJ1-1; no firm D call. The CDR3 runs to 20 residues. CDR1 and CDR2 from the germline V gene are MDHEN and SYDVKM. V was clipped by 1 base and J by 2 bases, with 26 bases between them. The CDR3 protein is CASSLSPASWGDRGNTEAFF. The CDR3 DNA sequence: TGTGCCAGCAGTTTATCCCCGGCTTCATGGGGTGATCGGGGAAACACTGAAGCTTTCTTT.

The rearrangement uses TRBV5-1 and TRBJ2-3, with 14 positions matching TRBD2. Trimming removed 4 bases from V and 3 bases from J; junction bases left unmatched: 4. The CDR3 runs 16 residues. CDR1 and CDR2 from the germline V gene are SGHRS and YFSETQ. The CDR3 DNA reads as TGCGCCAGCAGCCCGGGGACTAGCGGGGGAACAGATACGCAGTATTTT. It is translated as CASSPGTSGGTDTQYF.

This chain joins TRBV30 and TRBJ2-7; the match to TRBD1 covers 7 bases. The CDR3 consists of 14 residues. Germline lookup yields CDR1 GTSNPN and CDR2 SVGIG (reference sequence). J gave up 0 bases and V 4 bases, and 6 bases lay outside the gene matches. Here the CDR3 reads CAWKRGPSSYEQYF. The CDR3, as DNA: TGTGCCTGGAAAAGGGGGCCGAGCTCCTACGAGCAGTACTTC.

This clone was detected only a few times. This sequence joins TRBV4-2 and TRBJ1-6; TRBD1 might be the D (6 bases). The V end lost 0 bases, the J end lost 4 bases, and 13 bases lay between the germline ends. Germline V gene sequence: CDR1 LGHNA, CDR2 YNFKEQ. The CDR3 contains 17 residues. CDR3 in DNA: TGTGCCAGCAGCCAAGATTGGACAGACAGATATAATTCACCCCTCCACTTT. This codes for CASSQDWTDRYNSPLHF.